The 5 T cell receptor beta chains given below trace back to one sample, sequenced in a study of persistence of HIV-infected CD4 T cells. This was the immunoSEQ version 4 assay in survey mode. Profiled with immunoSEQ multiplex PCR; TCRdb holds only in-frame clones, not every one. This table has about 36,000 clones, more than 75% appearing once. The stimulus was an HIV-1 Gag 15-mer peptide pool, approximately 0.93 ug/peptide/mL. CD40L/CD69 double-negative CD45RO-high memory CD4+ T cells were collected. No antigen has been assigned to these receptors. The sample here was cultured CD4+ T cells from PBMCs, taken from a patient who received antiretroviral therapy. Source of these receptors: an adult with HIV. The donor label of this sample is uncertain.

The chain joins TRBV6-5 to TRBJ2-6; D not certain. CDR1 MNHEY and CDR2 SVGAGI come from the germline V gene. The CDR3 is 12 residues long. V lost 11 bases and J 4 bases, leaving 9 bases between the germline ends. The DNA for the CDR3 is TGTGCCGCAAAGTCAGGGGCCAACGTCCTGACTTTC. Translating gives CAAKSGANVLTF.

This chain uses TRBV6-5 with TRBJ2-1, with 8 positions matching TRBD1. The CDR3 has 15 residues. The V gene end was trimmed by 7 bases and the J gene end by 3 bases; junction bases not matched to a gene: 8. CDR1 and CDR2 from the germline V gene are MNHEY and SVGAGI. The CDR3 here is CASIPDRGVYNEQFF. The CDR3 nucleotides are TGTGCCAGCATCCCTGACAGGGGAGTCTACAATGAGCAGTTCTTC.

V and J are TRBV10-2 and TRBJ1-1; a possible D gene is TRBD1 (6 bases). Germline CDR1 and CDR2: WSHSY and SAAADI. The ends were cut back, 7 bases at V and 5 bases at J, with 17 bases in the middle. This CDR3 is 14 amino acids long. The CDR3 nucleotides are TGCGCCAGCACCTCGACAGGTGGTGTAACTGAAGCTTTCTTT. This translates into CASTSTGGVTEAFF.

CDR3 sequence: CASSLHPEQGSYGYTF. The CDR3 nucleotides are TGTGCCAGCAGCTTACACCCCGAGCAGGGGAGCTATGGCTACACCTTC. This sequence joins TRBV7-2 and TRBJ1-2; the D gene is possibly TRBD1 (6 bases). The germline CDR1 and CDR2 sequences are SGHTA and FQGNSA. Trimming removed 2 bases at V and 4 bases at J, with 17 bases between. CDR3 size: 16 residues.

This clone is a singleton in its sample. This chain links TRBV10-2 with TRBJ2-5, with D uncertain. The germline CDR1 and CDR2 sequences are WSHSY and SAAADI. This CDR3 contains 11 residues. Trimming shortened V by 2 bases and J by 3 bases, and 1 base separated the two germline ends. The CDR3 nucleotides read TGCGCCAGCAGTGAGGAAGAGACCCAGTACTTC. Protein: CASSEEETQYF.